One and the same sample provided the 5 T cell receptor beta chains below, sequenced in a study of tumor and adjacent non-tumor tissue in lung cancer. No cell sorting was done before RNA was extracted from the tissue. More than 3 cm separated this lung sample from the edge of the tumor. Three rounds of nested PCR, following a modified ARM-PCR protocol, produced the TCRbeta library. TCRdb fed the multiplex PCR reads into MiXCR, producing one record per CDR3 protein. The sample holds nearly 50,000 distinct CDR3 sequences, around 60% seen once. Source material: distant non-tumor lung tissue. These receptor sequences come from a woman aged 70-85 years with non-small cell lung cancer.

To note about this clonotype: The conserved closing phenylalanine or tryptophan is absent in this CDR3, likely reflecting a read error. No DNA is shown, since the ends of the CDR3 on it are uncertain; the CDR3 is the one TCRdb lists. The chain employs TRBV20-1 and TRBJ2-5; the tabulated D call, TRBD2, remains unverified against the DNA. Both ends counted, the CDR3 spans 15 residues. CDR1 is DFQATT and CDR2 is SNEGSKA in the germline V gene (reference sequence). This CDR3 is CSARDTGLESETQYL.

CDR3 loop: CASSLGGEGDEQFF. CDR3 DNA: TGCGCCAGCAGCTTGGGAGGGGAGGGCGACGAGCAGTTCTTC. This sequence joins TRBV5-1 and TRBJ2-1; the match to TRBD2 covers 7 bases. The length of the CDR3 is 14 residues. Germline loops: CDR1 SGHRS, CDR2 YFSETQ. The V and J ends lost 0 bases and 10 bases, in that order; junction bases with no gene match: 7.

Worth noting for this clonotype: The CDR3 carries no conserved terminal phenylalanine or tryptophan, so it likely arises from a read error. The gene calls are TRBV28 and TRBJ1-2; 9 bases are a match to TRBD1. Germline CDR1 MDHEN, CDR2 SYDVKM. This CDR3 has 13 residues. Trimming took 10 bases from V and 2 from J; bases not matched to a gene: 5. CDR3 DNA: TGTGCCACCCTGACAGGGGGGAACTATGGCTACACCTCC. It specifies CATLTGGNYGYTS.

The rearrangement uses TRBV6-9 and TRBJ2-5; D is uncertain. CDR3 length: 16 amino acids. The V and J ends lost 3 bases and 7 bases respectively, with 21 bases between them. Germline-derived CDR1 and CDR2 are MNHGY and SVAAGI. The CDR3 loop reads CASSYSPGDGKVTQYF. For the CDR3, the DNA is TGTGCCAGCAGTTACTCGCCTGGGGATGGGAAAGTGACCCAGTACTTC.

This clonotype has a handful of counts. Mismatch with germline at one junction end may stem from a read error. V is TRBV28 and J is TRBJ2-5; 10 nucleotides align to TRBD1. The CDR3 is 16 amino acids. The germline CDR1 and CDR2 sequences are MDHEN and SYDVKM. The CDR3 DNA reads TGTACCAGTAGCCCCCGACAGGGGGCGGTTTCAGAGACCCAGTACTTC. Residues: CTSSPRQGAVSETQYF.